A selection of T cell receptor beta chains follows, all from one sample in a study of shared clonotypes between healthy human individuals. Assay used: immunoSEQ multiplex PCR; TCRdb lists only in-frame clones, some missing. The table shows hundreds of thousands of clones, with 75% to 85% occurring only once. The sample was PBMCs. Source of these receptors: a woman in her thirties or forties in good health. Some clones in this sample may be carry-over from other donors' samples. Each CDR3 is given with its conserved first and last residue. Each record gives: D gene, clone size, J gene, V gene, CDR3 DNA, CDR3 protein. A D gene is named only where the DNA matches it firmly. Not all rows give a size; the values are once, few, many and, for expanded clones, a class.

d_call: NA; clone_size: once; j_call: TRBJ1-1; v_call: TRBV19; cdr3_nt: TGTGCCAGTAGGGGGCTAGGTGGGACTGAAGCTTTCTTT; cdr3_aa: CASRGLGGTEAFF
d_call: NA; clone_size: NA; j_call: TRBJ2-3; v_call: TRBV30; cdr3_nt: TGTGCCTGGAGTTCCGGGGAAGGAACAGATACGCAGTATTTT; cdr3_aa: CAWSSGEGTDTQYF
d_call: NA; clone_size: NA; j_call: TRBJ1-1; v_call: TRBV5-4; cdr3_nt: TGTGCCAGCAGCCGAAAAGGACAGACGAACACTGAAGCTTTCTTT; cdr3_aa: CASSRKGQTNTEAFF
d_call: NA; clone_size: NA; j_call: TRBJ2-7; v_call: TRBV11-2; cdr3_nt: TGTGCCAGCAGCTTTCCCCTACGCGGGACAGCTCAGTACTTC; cdr3_aa: CASSFPLRGTAQYF
d_call: NA; clone_size: NA; j_call: TRBJ1-5; v_call: TRBV6-1; cdr3_nt: TGTGCCAGCAGTGATAGGTGGGTTAGCAATCAGCCCCAGCATTTT; cdr3_aa: CASSDRWVSNQPQHF
d_call: NA; clone_size: NA; j_call: TRBJ2-5; v_call: TRBV18; cdr3_nt: TGTGCCAGCTCACCGCTGACAGAACAAGAGACCCAGTACTTC; cdr3_aa: CASSPLTEQETQYF
d_call: TRBD1; clone_size: NA; j_call: TRBJ1-1; v_call: TRBV5-4; cdr3_nt: TGTGCCAGCAGACAAGCCGGGACAGGCAACACTGAAGCTTTCTTT; cdr3_aa: CASRQAGTGNTEAFF
d_call: TRBD2; clone_size: NA; j_call: TRBJ2-1; v_call: TRBV15; cdr3_nt: TGTGCCACCAGGGCTAGCGGGAGTGGGGAGCAGTTCTTC; cdr3_aa: CATRASGSGEQFF
d_call: TRBD1; clone_size: NA; j_call: TRBJ1-3; v_call: TRBV28; cdr3_nt: TGTGCCAGCAGGGGACCCGGAACAGGGGTTGGAAACACCATATATTTT; cdr3_aa: CASRGPGTGVGNTIYF
d_call: TRBD1; clone_size: NA; j_call: TRBJ2-7; v_call: TRBV4-3; cdr3_nt: TGCGCCAGCAGCCACCGGGACAGAGACGACGAGCAGTACTTC; cdr3_aa: CASSHRDRDDEQYF
d_call: TRBD2; clone_size: NA; j_call: TRBJ2-2; v_call: TRBV5-4; cdr3_nt: TGTGCCAGCAGCTTGGGGGGACTAGCGGGAGGAGTCACCGGGGAGCTGTTTTTT; cdr3_aa: CASSLGGLAGGVTGELFF
d_call: TRBD2; clone_size: NA; j_call: TRBJ2-5; v_call: TRBV9; cdr3_nt: TGTGCCAGCAGCCAAAGGGTATGGAGGGCTAGCGGGGCCCAAGAGACCCAGTACTTC; cdr3_aa: CASSQRVWRASGAQETQYF
d_call: NA; clone_size: NA; j_call: TRBJ2-3; v_call: TRBV19; cdr3_nt: TGTGCCAGTAAGGGGGGAGTTAGTAGGACAGATACGCAGTATTTT; cdr3_aa: CASKGGVSRTDTQYF
d_call: NA; clone_size: NA; j_call: TRBJ1-1; v_call: TRBV5-1; cdr3_nt: TGCGCCAGCAGCTTTGGACAAAAGAACACTGAAGCTTTCTTT; cdr3_aa: CASSFGQKNTEAFF
d_call: NA; clone_size: NA; j_call: TRBJ1-2; v_call: TRBV5-1; cdr3_nt: TGCGCCAGCAGCTTGGAATCGGGCTATGGCTACACCTTC; cdr3_aa: CASSLESGYGYTF
d_call: NA; clone_size: NA; j_call: TRBJ1-2; v_call: TRBV5-1; cdr3_nt: TGCGCCAGCAGCTTGGCAGGGGAAGTAGTGGGTGGCTACACCTTC; cdr3_aa: CASSLAGEVVGGYTF
d_call: TRBD1; clone_size: NA; j_call: TRBJ2-1; v_call: TRBV4-1; cdr3_nt: TGCGCCAGCAGCCCCGGACAGGGCTCCTACAATGAGCAGTTCTTC; cdr3_aa: CASSPGQGSYNEQFF
d_call: NA; clone_size: NA; j_call: TRBJ2-6; v_call: TRBV5-5; cdr3_nt: TGTGCCAGCAGCCAAACAGGGACTGGGGCCAACGTCCTGACTTTC; cdr3_aa: CASSQTGTGANVLTF
d_call: NA; clone_size: once; j_call: TRBJ1-1; v_call: TRBV7-9; cdr3_nt: TGTGCCAGCAGCCCCGGGACCTGGGACACTGAAGCTTTCTTT; cdr3_aa: CASSPGTWDTEAFF
d_call: TRBD2; clone_size: many; j_call: TRBJ2-7; v_call: TRBV6-1; cdr3_nt: TGTGCCAGCAGGTGGACTAGCGGCTCCTACGAGCAGTACTTC; cdr3_aa: CASRWTSGSYEQYF
d_call: NA; clone_size: NA; j_call: TRBJ2-5; v_call: TRBV7-9; cdr3_nt: TGTGCCAGCAGCTCACAGGGCTCGGGCAAAGAGACCCAGTACTTC; cdr3_aa: CASSSQGSGKETQYF
d_call: NA; clone_size: few; j_call: TRBJ2-7; v_call: TRBV6-1; cdr3_nt: TGTGCCAGCAGTGAGGGGGAATCCAACGAGCAGTACTTC; cdr3_aa: CASSEGESNEQYF
d_call: NA; clone_size: NA; j_call: TRBJ2-7; v_call: TRBV2; cdr3_nt: TGTGCCTCCCAGGCAGGGGCCCAATACTACGAGCAGTACTTC; cdr3_aa: CASQAGAQYYEQYF
d_call: TRBD1; clone_size: NA; j_call: TRBJ2-4; v_call: TRBV29-1; cdr3_nt: TGCAGCGTTGACTCAGGGACAGGGAACATTCAGTACTTC; cdr3_aa: CSVDSGTGNIQYF
d_call: NA; clone_size: NA; j_call: TRBJ1-5; v_call: TRBV27; cdr3_nt: TGTGCCAGCCGTGCGGGGCAGAGCAATCAGCCCCAGCATTTT; cdr3_aa: CASRAGQSNQPQHF
d_call: TRBD2; clone_size: few; j_call: TRBJ2-3; v_call: TRBV7-9; cdr3_nt: TGTGCCACCCACCTAACCGGGGTCATGCTGGCGGGAGCGTTAGATACGCAGTATTTT; cdr3_aa: CATHLTGVMLAGALDTQYF
d_call: TRBD1; clone_size: NA; j_call: TRBJ1-5; v_call: TRBV19; cdr3_nt: TGTGCCAGTAGTTATCTGGACAGGGGAGGCAATCAGCCCCAGCATTTT; cdr3_aa: CASSYLDRGGNQPQHF
d_call: TRBD2; clone_size: NA; j_call: TRBJ2-5; v_call: TRBV4-2; cdr3_nt: TGTGCCAGCAGCCAAGTTGGGGGGGTACGCTGGACCCAGTACTTC; cdr3_aa: CASSQVGGVRWTQYF
d_call: TRBD1; clone_size: NA; j_call: TRBJ1-5; v_call: TRBV27; cdr3_nt: TGTGCCAGCAGTATGCACAGGGGGAGCAATCAGCCCCAGCATTTT; cdr3_aa: CASSMHRGSNQPQHF
d_call: NA; clone_size: NA; j_call: TRBJ1-6; v_call: TRBV4-3; cdr3_nt: TGCGCCAGCAGCCAAGACAGGTCGCGGGGTTCACCCCTCCACTTT; cdr3_aa: CASSQDRSRGSPLHF
d_call: TRBD1; clone_size: NA; j_call: TRBJ1-4; v_call: TRBV9; cdr3_nt: TGTGCCAGCAGTGCGGGACAGGGAGCAACTAATGAAAAACTGTTTTTT; cdr3_aa: CASSAGQGATNEKLFF
d_call: NA; clone_size: NA; j_call: TRBJ2-2; v_call: TRBV11-2; cdr3_nt: TGTGCCAGCAAATTCGGGAATACGAACACCGGGGAGCTGTTTTTT; cdr3_aa: CASKFGNTNTGELFF
d_call: NA; clone_size: NA; j_call: TRBJ2-7; v_call: TRBV4-1; cdr3_nt: TGCGCCAGCAGCCAAGTTTTACCGTTTACCTACGAGCAGTACTTC; cdr3_aa: CASSQVLPFTYEQYF
d_call: NA; clone_size: NA; j_call: TRBJ2-1; v_call: TRBV10-1; cdr3_nt: TGCGCCAGCAGTGAGGGCGAGACATACAATGAGCAGTTCTTC; cdr3_aa: CASSEGETYNEQFF
d_call: NA; clone_size: once; j_call: TRBJ1-5; v_call: TRBV5-8; cdr3_nt: TGTGCCAGCGATCAGGGGCTGCGTTCCGGGCAGCCCCAGCATTTT; cdr3_aa: CASDQGLRSGQPQHF
d_call: TRBD1; clone_size: few; j_call: TRBJ1-5; v_call: TRBV10-3; cdr3_nt: TGTGCCACTGCCAGGGGGCACAATCAGCCCCAGCATTTT; cdr3_aa: CATARGHNQPQHF
d_call: NA; clone_size: NA; j_call: TRBJ2-3; v_call: TRBV25-1; cdr3_nt: TGTGCCAGCAGTGAATTCCTAGCGAGTAATACGCAGTATTTT; cdr3_aa: CASSEFLASNTQYF
d_call: TRBD2; clone_size: NA; j_call: TRBJ2-1; v_call: TRBV11-2; cdr3_nt: TGTGCCAGCAGCCCCCAGGTAGCGGGGTTCTCCTACAATGAGCAGTTCTTC; cdr3_aa: CASSPQVAGFSYNEQFF
d_call: NA; clone_size: NA; j_call: TRBJ1-6; v_call: TRBV15; cdr3_nt: TGTGCCACCAGCAGAGATGATGGGGTCAACAATTCACCCCTCCACTTT; cdr3_aa: CATSRDDGVNNSPLHF
d_call: TRBD1; clone_size: once; j_call: TRBJ1-5; v_call: TRBV30; cdr3_nt: TGTGCCTGGAGTGAGGGGGCTCGTGTTCAGCCCCAGCATTTT; cdr3_aa: CAWSEGARVQPQHF
d_call: NA; clone_size: NA; j_call: TRBJ2-5; v_call: TRBV19; cdr3_nt: TGTGCCAGTAGGGACAAGTACCAAGAGACCCAGTACTTC; cdr3_aa: CASRDKYQETQYF
d_call: NA; clone_size: NA; j_call: TRBJ2-3; v_call: TRBV29-1; cdr3_nt: TGCAGCGCCCCGGAAAGCGGAGGCACAGATACGCAGTATTTT; cdr3_aa: CSAPESGGTDTQYF
d_call: NA; clone_size: NA; j_call: TRBJ2-7; v_call: TRBV6-1; cdr3_nt: TGTGCCAGCAGTGAAATCCGGGACAAGTCCTACGAGCAGTACTTC; cdr3_aa: CASSEIRDKSYEQYF
d_call: NA; clone_size: once; j_call: TRBJ2-7; v_call: TRBV7-2; cdr3_nt: TGTGCCAGCAGCTTTTCAAGGACGGAGATCTACGAGCAGTACTTC; cdr3_aa: CASSFSRTEIYEQYF
d_call: TRBD2; clone_size: NA; j_call: TRBJ2-1; v_call: TRBV7-3; cdr3_nt: TGTGCCAGCAGCCCCCTCGGGCGTGCGGGAGGTGCAAATGAGCAGTTCTTC; cdr3_aa: CASSPLGRAGGANEQFF
d_call: TRBD1; clone_size: NA; j_call: TRBJ2-1; v_call: TRBV7-9; cdr3_nt: TGTGCCAGCAGCGAAGGGACAGATGAGCAGTTCTTC; cdr3_aa: CASSEGTDEQFF
d_call: NA; clone_size: once; j_call: TRBJ2-2; v_call: TRBV4-1; cdr3_nt: TGCGCCAGCAGCCAAGAATGGGGTAGCTCCGGGGAGCTGTTTTTT; cdr3_aa: CASSQEWGSSGELFF
d_call: TRBD1; clone_size: NA; j_call: TRBJ1-4; v_call: TRBV6-5; cdr3_nt: TGTGCCAGCAGTTACTCGATGGGGACAGGGGTAGAAAAACTGTTTTTT; cdr3_aa: CASSYSMGTGVEKLFF
d_call: NA; clone_size: NA; j_call: TRBJ2-3; v_call: TRBV6-1; cdr3_nt: TGTGCCAGCAGTGAAGTATTCCCCCAGGGGGATACGCAGTATTTT; cdr3_aa: CASSEVFPQGDTQYF
d_call: NA; clone_size: medium-sized; j_call: TRBJ1-3; v_call: TRBV7-9; cdr3_nt: TGTGCCAGCAACTCAGTAGTAAACACCATATATTTT; cdr3_aa: CASNSVVNTIYF
d_call: NA; clone_size: NA; j_call: TRBJ2-7; v_call: TRBV5-4; cdr3_nt: TGTGCCAGCAGCCCCCGACAGGGAGGGACCTCCTACGAGCAGTACTTC; cdr3_aa: CASSPRQGGTSYEQYF
d_call: TRBD2; clone_size: NA; j_call: TRBJ2-1; v_call: TRBV7-2; cdr3_nt: TGTGCCAGCAGCTTAAGTCGAGGTAGCGGGAATGAGCAGTTCTTC; cdr3_aa: CASSLSRGSGNEQFF
d_call: TRBD1; clone_size: NA; j_call: TRBJ1-1; v_call: TRBV5-4; cdr3_nt: TGTGCCAGCAGCCGACAGGGAAACACTGAAGCTTTCTTT; cdr3_aa: CASSRQGNTEAFF
d_call: TRBD2; clone_size: NA; j_call: TRBJ2-7; v_call: TRBV27; cdr3_nt: TGTGCCAGCAGTTTATATGCTAGCGGGACACACTACGAGCAGTACTTC; cdr3_aa: CASSLYASGTHYEQYF
d_call: NA; clone_size: NA; j_call: TRBJ1-5; v_call: TRBV18; cdr3_nt: TGTGCCAGCTCACCGCAGGGGTTTGATCAGCCCCAGCATTTT; cdr3_aa: CASSPQGFDQPQHF
d_call: TRBD1; clone_size: NA; j_call: TRBJ2-2; v_call: TRBV6-6; cdr3_nt: TGTGCCAGCAGACAGACAGGGTTTGGTAACGGGGAGCTGTTTTTT; cdr3_aa: CASRQTGFGNGELFF
d_call: NA; clone_size: NA; j_call: TRBJ2-2; v_call: TRBV28; cdr3_nt: TGTGCCAGCAGTTTATCTGGGACCATAAACACCGGGGAGCTGTTTTTT; cdr3_aa: CASSLSGTINTGELFF
d_call: NA; clone_size: NA; j_call: TRBJ1-5; v_call: TRBV5-5; cdr3_nt: TGTGCCAGCAGCTTTCGCAGGGAAAATCAGCCCCAGCATTTT; cdr3_aa: CASSFRRENQPQHF
d_call: TRBD1; clone_size: NA; j_call: TRBJ1-5; v_call: TRBV28; cdr3_nt: TGTGCCAGTGGGACAGGGAATCAGCCCCAGCATTTT; cdr3_aa: CASGTGNQPQHF